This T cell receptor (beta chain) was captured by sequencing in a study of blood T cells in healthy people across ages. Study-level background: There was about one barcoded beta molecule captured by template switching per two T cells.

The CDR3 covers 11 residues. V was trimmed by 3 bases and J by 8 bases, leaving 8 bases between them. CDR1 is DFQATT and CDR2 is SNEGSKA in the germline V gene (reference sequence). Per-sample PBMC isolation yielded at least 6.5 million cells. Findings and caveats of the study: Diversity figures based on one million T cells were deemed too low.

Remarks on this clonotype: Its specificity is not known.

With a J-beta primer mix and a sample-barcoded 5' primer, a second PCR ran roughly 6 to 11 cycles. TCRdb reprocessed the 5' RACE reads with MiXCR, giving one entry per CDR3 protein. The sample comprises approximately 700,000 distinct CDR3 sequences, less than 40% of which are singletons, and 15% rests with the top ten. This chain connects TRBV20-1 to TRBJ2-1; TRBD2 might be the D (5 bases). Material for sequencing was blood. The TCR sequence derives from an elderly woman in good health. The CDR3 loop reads CSASVLDEQFF. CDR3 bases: TGCAGTGCTAGTGTACTAGATGAGCAGTTCTTC.